The 2 T cell receptor beta chains reported below all come from one sample, sequenced in a study of blood T cell repertoires in COVID-19. The protocol was immunoSEQ multiplex PCR, while the TCRdb copy is restricted to in-frame clones and leaves out a portion. The table records roughly 200,000 clones, about nine tenths of them present only once. The sequenced material came from PBMCs or T cells enriched from blood (not recorded which). Receptors were obtained from a man between 25 and 39 years old in a cohort exposed to, infected with or recovered from COVID-19 (not recorded which).

V and J are TRBV27 and TRBJ2-7; 7 nucleotides line up with TRBD1. J was trimmed by 3 bases and V by 2 bases; bases with no gene match: 4. CDR1 is MNHEY, CDR2 SMNVEV, per germline (reference sequence). The CDR3 length is 14 residues. CDR3 sequence (DNA): TGTGCCAGCAGTTTAAAGGGGGCGGGCTACGAGCAGTACTTC. Protein product: CASSLKGAGYEQYF.

In this sample, this clone turned up many times. This chain connects TRBV14 to TRBJ2-7; D may be TRBD1 (7 bases). The CDR3 spans 14 residues. Trimming removed 4 bases at V and 4 bases at J, with 14 bases between. The germline V gene encodes CDR1 SGHDN and CDR2 FVKESK. CDR3 in amino acids: CASSPQGGFYEQYF. DNA of the CDR3: TGTGCCAGCAGCCCTCAGGGGGGATTTTACGAGCAGTACTTC.